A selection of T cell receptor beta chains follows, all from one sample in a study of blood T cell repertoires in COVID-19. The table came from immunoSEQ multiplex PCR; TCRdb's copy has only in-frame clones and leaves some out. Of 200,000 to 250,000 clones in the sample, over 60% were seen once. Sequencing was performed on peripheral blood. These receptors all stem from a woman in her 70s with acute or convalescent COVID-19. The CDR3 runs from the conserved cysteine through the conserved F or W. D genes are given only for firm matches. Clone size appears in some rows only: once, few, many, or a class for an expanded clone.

DNA: TGCGCCAGCAGCTTGGCCTTAGCGGCTAGCACAGATACGCAGTATTTT
CDR3: CASSLALAASTDTQYF
V: TRBV5-1
size: once
J: TRBJ2-3
D: NA

DNA: TGCGCCAGCAGTGATGAACGGCGGTCTGGCTACACCTTC
CDR3: CASSDERRSGYTF
V: TRBV10-1
size: NA
J: TRBJ1-2
D: NA

DNA: TGTGCCAGCAGCTCGCCATCCCCGGGACACCCCTACGAGCAGTACTTC
CDR3: CASSSPSPGHPYEQYF
V: TRBV5-6
size: NA
J: TRBJ2-7
D: NA

DNA: TGTGCCAGTAGACTAGCGGGAGTCAATGAGCAGTTCTTC
CDR3: CASRLAGVNEQFF
V: TRBV19
size: NA
J: TRBJ2-1
D: TRBD2

DNA: TGTGCCAGCAGCTTTTTCCAGGGGGTGGACACTGAAGCTTTCTTT
CDR3: CASSFFQGVDTEAFF
V: TRBV11-2
size: once
J: TRBJ1-1
D: TRBD1

DNA: TGTGCCATCAGTGAATCGGACAGAGGAGGCTATGGCTACACCTTC
CDR3: CAISESDRGGYGYTF
V: TRBV10-3
size: NA
J: TRBJ1-2
D: NA

DNA: TGTGCCAGCAGCCAACCGGGACAAGGAGCTTTCTTT
CDR3: CASSQPGQGAFF
V: TRBV3-1/TRBV3-2
size: NA
J: TRBJ1-1
D: NA

DNA: TGTGCCAGCAGTTCGGCGGGAGGGCGCTCCTACAATGAGCAGTTCTTC
CDR3: CASSSAGGRSYNEQFF
V: TRBV28
size: NA
J: TRBJ2-1
D: TRBD2

DNA: TGTGCCAGCTCAGTAAGGAGGACTAGCGGGAGCTCCTACAATGAGCAGTTCTTC
CDR3: CASSVRRTSGSSYNEQFF
V: TRBV18
size: NA
J: TRBJ2-1
D: TRBD2

DNA: TGTGCCAGCTCACCATATCAGGGACAAGGTTCACCCCTCCACTTT
CDR3: CASSPYQGQGSPLHF
V: TRBV18
size: NA
J: TRBJ1-6
D: NA

DNA: TGTGCCCGCCGGGGGCGGGGGGACTCTAACTATGGCTACACCTTC
CDR3: CARRGRGDSNYGYTF
V: TRBV6-5
size: NA
J: TRBJ1-2
D: NA

DNA: TGCAGCGTCGAGAACACGAGCGGGGGAAAGCAGTTCTTC
CDR3: CSVENTSGGKQFF
V: TRBV29-1
size: NA
J: TRBJ2-1
D: TRBD2

DNA: TGTGCCTGGAGTGTACTAGCCGGCTCCGATACGCAGTATTTT
CDR3: CAWSVLAGSDTQYF
V: TRBV30
size: once
J: TRBJ2-3
D: NA

DNA: TGCGCCAGCAGCGCTCCATTAGTGAGTTTTGGGCGGGAGGCCTACGAGCAGTACTTC
CDR3: CASSAPLVSFGREAYEQYF
V: TRBV5-1
size: NA
J: TRBJ2-7
D: TRBD2

DNA: TGTGCCAGCAGCTTAGGAACTAGCGGGAGAGTGGGCTCCTACGAGCAGTACTTC
CDR3: CASSLGTSGRVGSYEQYF
V: TRBV7-2
size: NA
J: TRBJ2-7
D: TRBD2

DNA: TGTGCCAGCAGTTACTCGATCCAGGGCGAGCAGTACTTC
CDR3: CASSYSIQGEQYF
V: TRBV6-5
size: NA
J: TRBJ2-7
D: NA

DNA: TGCGCCAGCAGCTTGGATGGCGGGGGGTTTGGTGAGCAGTTCTTC
CDR3: CASSLDGGGFGEQFF
V: TRBV5-1
size: NA
J: TRBJ2-1
D: TRBD2

DNA: TGTGCCAGCAGTTCGACAGGGGGCTTCACTGAAGCTTTCTTT
CDR3: CASSSTGGFTEAFF
V: TRBV27
size: medium-sized
J: TRBJ1-1
D: TRBD1

DNA: TGCAGCGCCTTTGGACAGGGGGCCGGTGAAAAACTGTTTTTT
CDR3: CSAFGQGAGEKLFF
V: TRBV29-1
size: NA
J: TRBJ1-4
D: TRBD1

DNA: TGTGCCAGCCTTGGTAGCGGGCCCTTAACCTACAATGAGCAGTTCTTC
CDR3: CASLGSGPLTYNEQFF
V: TRBV11-2
size: NA
J: TRBJ2-1
D: TRBD2

DNA: TGTGCCTTGACGCGACAGGGGAGTGAAGCTTTCTTT
CDR3: CALTRQGSEAFF
V: TRBV30
size: NA
J: TRBJ1-1
D: TRBD1

DNA: TGCAGCGCTAGAACAGGGGGCAGTAATTCACCCCTCCACTTT
CDR3: CSARTGGSNSPLHF
V: TRBV29-1
size: many
J: TRBJ1-6
D: TRBD1

DNA: TGTGCCAGCAGTTCTACCCAGACAGGGAACTATGGCTACACCTTC
CDR3: CASSSTQTGNYGYTF
V: TRBV6-5
size: NA
J: TRBJ1-2
D: TRBD1

DNA: TGTGCCAGTAGTATAATCGGGTCGGCCTACAATGAGCAGTTCTTC
CDR3: CASSIIGSAYNEQFF
V: TRBV19
size: once
J: TRBJ2-1
D: NA

DNA: TGTGCCAGCAGTCCCAGGTGGGGGACTCCCAACGAGCAGTACTTC
CDR3: CASSPRWGTPNEQYF
V: TRBV27
size: NA
J: TRBJ2-7
D: NA

DNA: TGTGCCAGCAGCTTAGTGCAGGGACTAGGGTCCAATGAGCAGTTCTTC
CDR3: CASSLVQGLGSNEQFF
V: TRBV11-2
size: NA
J: TRBJ2-1
D: TRBD2

DNA: TGTGCCACCAGTGACCGGACAGGGGGGAACACTGAAGCTTTCTTT
CDR3: CATSDRTGGNTEAFF
V: TRBV24-1
size: few
J: TRBJ1-1
D: TRBD1

DNA: TGTGCCAGTAGTATAGGGGGCGACTATGGCTACACCTTC
CDR3: CASSIGGDYGYTF
V: TRBV19
size: NA
J: TRBJ1-2
D: NA

DNA: TGTGCCAGCAGCTTAGAGACAGGGTTTCACTATGGCTACACCTTC
CDR3: CASSLETGFHYGYTF
V: TRBV7-9
size: NA
J: TRBJ1-2
D: TRBD1